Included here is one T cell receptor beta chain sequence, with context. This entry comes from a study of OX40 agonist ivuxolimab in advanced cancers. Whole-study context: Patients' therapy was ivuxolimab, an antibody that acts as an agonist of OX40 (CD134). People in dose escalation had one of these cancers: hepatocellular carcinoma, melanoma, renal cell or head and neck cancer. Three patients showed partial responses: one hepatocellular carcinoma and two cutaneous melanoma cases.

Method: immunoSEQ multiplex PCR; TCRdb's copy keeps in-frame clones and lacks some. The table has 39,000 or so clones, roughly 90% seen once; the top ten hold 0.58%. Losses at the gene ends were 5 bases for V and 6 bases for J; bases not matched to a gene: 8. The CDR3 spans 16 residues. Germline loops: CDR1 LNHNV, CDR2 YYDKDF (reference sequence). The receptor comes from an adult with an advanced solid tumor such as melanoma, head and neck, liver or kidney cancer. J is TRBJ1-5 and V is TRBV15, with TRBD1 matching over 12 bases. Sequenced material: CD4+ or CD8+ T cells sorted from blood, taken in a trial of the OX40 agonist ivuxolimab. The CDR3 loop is CATSGDRGPFGQPQHF. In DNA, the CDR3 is TGTGCCACCAGCGGGGACAGGGGGCCGTTCGGTCAGCCCCAGCATTTT.